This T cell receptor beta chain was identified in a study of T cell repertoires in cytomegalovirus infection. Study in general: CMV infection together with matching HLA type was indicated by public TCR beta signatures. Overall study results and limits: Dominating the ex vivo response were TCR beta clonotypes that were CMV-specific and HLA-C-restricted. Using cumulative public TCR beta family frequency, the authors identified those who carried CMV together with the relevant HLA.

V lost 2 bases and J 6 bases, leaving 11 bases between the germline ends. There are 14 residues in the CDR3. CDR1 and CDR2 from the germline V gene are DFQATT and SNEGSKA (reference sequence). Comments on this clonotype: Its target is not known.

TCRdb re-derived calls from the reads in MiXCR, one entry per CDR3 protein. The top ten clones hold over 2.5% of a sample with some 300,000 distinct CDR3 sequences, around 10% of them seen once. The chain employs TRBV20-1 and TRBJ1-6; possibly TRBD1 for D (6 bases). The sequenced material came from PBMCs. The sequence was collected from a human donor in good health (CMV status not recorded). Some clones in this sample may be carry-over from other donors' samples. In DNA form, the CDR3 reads TGCAGTGCTAGAAAGACAGGTGTTAATTCACCCCTCCACTTT. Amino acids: CSARKTGVNSPLHF.